The entry below gives a single T cell receptor beta chain sequence along with its context. What it binds is unknown. TCRdb redid the calling of the reads with MiXCR, one entry per CDR3 protein. The top ten hold over 10% of the sample, which has 650,000 to 850,000 distinct CDR3 sequences, about 28% seen once. These data originate in a study of T cell repertoires in cytomegalovirus infection. Study details: Recently identified HLA-C-restricted and well-studied HLA-B-restricted CMV epitopes were used. Through public TCR beta signatures, both CMV infection and matching HLA type were indicated. Findings and caveats of the study: Within the response measured ex vivo, HLA-C-restricted CMV-specific TCR beta clonotypes were dominant. CMV carriers having the relevant HLA were flagged by cumulative public TCR beta family frequency.

In germline, CDR1 is MGHRA, CDR2 YSYEKL. The CDR3 has 12 amino acids. The V end was cut by 3 bases, the J end by 11 bases, with 11 bases between. This clonotype originated in a human donor in good health (CMV status not recorded). Some clones in this sample may be carry-over from other donors' samples. Material: cultured CD8+ T cells from PBMCs, obtained from culture after CMV antigen stimulation. The chain joins TRBV4-1 to TRBJ2-1; perhaps TRBD1 as D (5 bases). CDR3 nucleotide sequence: TGCGCCAGCAGCCAGGCAGGGCGCCAGCAGTTCTTC. This encodes CASSQAGRQQFF.